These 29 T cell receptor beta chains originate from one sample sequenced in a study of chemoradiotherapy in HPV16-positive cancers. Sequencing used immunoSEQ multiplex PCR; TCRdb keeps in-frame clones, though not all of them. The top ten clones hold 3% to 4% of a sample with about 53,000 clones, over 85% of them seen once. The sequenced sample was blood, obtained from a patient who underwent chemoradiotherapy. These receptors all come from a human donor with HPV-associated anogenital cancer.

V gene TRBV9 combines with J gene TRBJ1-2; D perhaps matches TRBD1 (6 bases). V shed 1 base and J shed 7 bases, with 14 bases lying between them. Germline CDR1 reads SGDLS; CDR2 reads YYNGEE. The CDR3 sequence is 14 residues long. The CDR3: CASSVNPGEGGYTF. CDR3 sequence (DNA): TGTGCCAGCAGCGTAAACCCAGGGGAAGGTGGCTACACCTTC. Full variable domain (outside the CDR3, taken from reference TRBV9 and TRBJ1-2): DSGVTQTPKHLITATGQRVTLRCSPRSGDLSVYWYQQSLDQGLQFLIQYYNGEERAKGNILERFSAQQFPDLHSELNLSSLELGDSALYFCASSVNPGEGGYTFGSGTRLTVV.

CDR3 amino acids: CASSPRQGPGYTF. CDR3 DNA: TGTGCCAGCAGCCCGCGACAGGGTCCTGGCTACACCTTC. The chain combines TRBV7-8 with TRBJ1-2, with 7 bases matching TRBD1. CDR1 is SGHVS and CDR2 is FQNEAQ in the germline V gene. The CDR3 loop spans 13 amino acids. After removal of 5 bases from V and 7 bases from J, the junction contained 7 bases not matched to a gene. The whole variable domain, filled in from reference TRBV7-8 and TRBJ1-2, reads GAGVSQSPRYKVAKRGQDVALRCDPISGHVSLFWYQQALGQGPEFLTYFQNEAQLDKSGLPSDRFFAERPEGSVSTLKIQRTQQEDSAVYLCASSPRQGPGYTFGSGTRLTVV.

CDR3 sequence (DNA): TGCGCCAGCAGCCAAGCGGCAGGACAAAACATTCAGTACTTC. Amino acids: CASSQAAGQNIQYF. This chain joins TRBV4-3 and TRBJ2-4; D is ambiguous. This CDR3 region has 14 residues. Trimming left V 1 base short and J 5 bases short, with 9 bases between. Germline CDR1 and CDR2: LGHNA and YSLEER.

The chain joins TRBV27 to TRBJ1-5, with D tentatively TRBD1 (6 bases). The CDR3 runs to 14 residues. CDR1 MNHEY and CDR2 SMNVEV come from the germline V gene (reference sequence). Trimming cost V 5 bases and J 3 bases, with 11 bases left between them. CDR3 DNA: TGTGCCAGCAGTCTAGACAGGTACAATCAGCCCCAGCATTTT. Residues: CASSLDRYNQPQHF.

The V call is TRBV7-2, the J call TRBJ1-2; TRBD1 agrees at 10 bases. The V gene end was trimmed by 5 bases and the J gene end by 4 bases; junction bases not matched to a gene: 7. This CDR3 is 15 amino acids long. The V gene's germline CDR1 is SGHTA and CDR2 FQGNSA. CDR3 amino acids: CASSLDRGLGYGYTF. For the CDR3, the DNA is TGTGCCAGCAGCCTCGACAGGGGGCTTGGCTATGGCTACACCTTC.

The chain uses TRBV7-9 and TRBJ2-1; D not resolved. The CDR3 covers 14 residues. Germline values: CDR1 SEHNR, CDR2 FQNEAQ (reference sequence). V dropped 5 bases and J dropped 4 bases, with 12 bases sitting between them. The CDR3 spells CASSGLGPYNEQFF. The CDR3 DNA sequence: TGTGCCAGCAGCGGCCTGGGCCCTTACAATGAGCAGTTCTTC.

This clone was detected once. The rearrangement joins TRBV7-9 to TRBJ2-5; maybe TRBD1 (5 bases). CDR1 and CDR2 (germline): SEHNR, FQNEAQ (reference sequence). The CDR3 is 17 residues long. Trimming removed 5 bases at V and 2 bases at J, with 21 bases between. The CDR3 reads CASSGADILGPQETQYF. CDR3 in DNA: TGTGCCAGCAGCGGGGCCGACATCCTAGGGCCTCAAGAGACCCAGTACTTC.

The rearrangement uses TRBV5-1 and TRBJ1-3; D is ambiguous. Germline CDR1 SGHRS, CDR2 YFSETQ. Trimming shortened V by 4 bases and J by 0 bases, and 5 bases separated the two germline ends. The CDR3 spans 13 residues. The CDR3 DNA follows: TGCGCCAGCAGCATCCTCTCTGGAAACACCATATATTTT. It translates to CASSILSGNTIYF.

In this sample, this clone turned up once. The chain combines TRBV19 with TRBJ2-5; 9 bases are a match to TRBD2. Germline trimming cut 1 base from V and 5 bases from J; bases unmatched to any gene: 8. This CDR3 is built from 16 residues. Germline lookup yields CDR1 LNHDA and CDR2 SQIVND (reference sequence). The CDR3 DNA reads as TGTGCCAGTAGTATAGGCGCGACTAGCGGAGGTGAGACCCAGTACTTC. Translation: CASSIGATSGGETQYF.

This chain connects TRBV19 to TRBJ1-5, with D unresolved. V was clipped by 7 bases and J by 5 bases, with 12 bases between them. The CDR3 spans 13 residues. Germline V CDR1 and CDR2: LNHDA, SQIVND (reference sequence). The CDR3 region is CASNSGTYQPQHF. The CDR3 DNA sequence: TGTGCCAGTAACAGCGGCACTTATCAGCCCCAGCATTTT.

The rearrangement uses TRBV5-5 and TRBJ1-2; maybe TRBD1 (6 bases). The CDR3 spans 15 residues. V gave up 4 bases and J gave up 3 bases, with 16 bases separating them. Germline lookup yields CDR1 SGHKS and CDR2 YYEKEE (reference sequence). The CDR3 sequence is CASSPAGGTDYGYTF. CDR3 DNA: TGTGCCAGCAGCCCCGCGGGGGGCACGGACTATGGCTACACCTTC.

This chain's CDR3 is CATAVQRDSPLHF. The DNA for the CDR3 is TGCGCCACCGCGGTCCAACGGGATTCACCCCTCCACTTT. The rearrangement joins TRBV10-1 to TRBJ1-6; D unresolved. Trimming took 10 bases from V and 8 from J, leaving 15 bases between them. This CDR3 has 13 amino acids. Germline V gene lookup returns CDR1 WNHNN and CDR2 SYGVQD (reference sequence).

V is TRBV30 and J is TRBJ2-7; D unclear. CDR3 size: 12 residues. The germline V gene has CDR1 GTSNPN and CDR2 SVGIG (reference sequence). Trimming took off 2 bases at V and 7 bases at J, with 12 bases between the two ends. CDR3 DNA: TGTGCCTGGAGTCCAACTCAGGAGGAGCAGTACTTC. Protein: CAWSPTQEEQYF.

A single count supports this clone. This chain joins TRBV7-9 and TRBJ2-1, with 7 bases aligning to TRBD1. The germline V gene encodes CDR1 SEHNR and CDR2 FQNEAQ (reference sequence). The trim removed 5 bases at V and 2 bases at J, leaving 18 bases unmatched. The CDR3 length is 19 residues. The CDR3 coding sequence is TGTGCCAGCAGCCATACAGGGGCCGCAATCATGAAGACCTACAATGAGCAGTTCTTC. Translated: CASSHTGAAIMKTYNEQFF.

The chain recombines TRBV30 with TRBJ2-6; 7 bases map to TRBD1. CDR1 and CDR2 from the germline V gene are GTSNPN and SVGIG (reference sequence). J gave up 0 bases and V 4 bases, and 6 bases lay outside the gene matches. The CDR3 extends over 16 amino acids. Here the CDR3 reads CAWTAGGGSGANVLTF. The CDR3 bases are TGTGCCTGGACGGCAGGGGGTGGCTCTGGGGCCAACGTCCTGACTTTC. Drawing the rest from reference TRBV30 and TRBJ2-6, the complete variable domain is SQTIHQWPATLVQPVGSPLSLECTVEGTSNPNLYWYRQAAGRGLQLLFYSVGIGQISSEVPQNLSASRPQDRQFILSSKKLLLSDSGFYLCAWTAGGGSGANVLTFGAGSRLTVL.

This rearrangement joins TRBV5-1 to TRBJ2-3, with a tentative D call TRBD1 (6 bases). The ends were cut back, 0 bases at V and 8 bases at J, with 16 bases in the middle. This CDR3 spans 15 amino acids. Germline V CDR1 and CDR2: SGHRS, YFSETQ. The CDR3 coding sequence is TGCGCCAGCAGCTTGGTTGGGGGCTGGTCAGGTACGCAGTATTTT. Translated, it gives CASSLVGGWSGTQYF.

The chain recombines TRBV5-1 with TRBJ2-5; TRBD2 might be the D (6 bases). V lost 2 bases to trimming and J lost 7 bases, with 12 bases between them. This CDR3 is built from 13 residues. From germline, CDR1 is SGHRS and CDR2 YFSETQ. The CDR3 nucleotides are TGCGCCAGCAGCTTCGGGGGTATGGGGACCCAGTACTTC. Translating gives CASSFGGMGTQYF.

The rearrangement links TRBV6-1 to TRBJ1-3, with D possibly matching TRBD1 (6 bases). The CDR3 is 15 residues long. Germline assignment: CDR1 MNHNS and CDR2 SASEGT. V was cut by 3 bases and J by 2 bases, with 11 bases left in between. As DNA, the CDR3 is TGTGCCAGCAGTGAGAAAGGGACAACTGGAAACACCATATATTTT. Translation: CASSEKGTTGNTIYF.

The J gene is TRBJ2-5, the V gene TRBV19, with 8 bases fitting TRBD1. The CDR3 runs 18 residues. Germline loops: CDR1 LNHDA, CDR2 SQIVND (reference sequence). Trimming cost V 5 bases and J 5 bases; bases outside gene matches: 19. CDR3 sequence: CASSEGGRTGTLTETQYF. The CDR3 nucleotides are TGTGCCAGTAGTGAGGGGGGCCGGACAGGGACGCTGACGGAGACCCAGTACTTC.

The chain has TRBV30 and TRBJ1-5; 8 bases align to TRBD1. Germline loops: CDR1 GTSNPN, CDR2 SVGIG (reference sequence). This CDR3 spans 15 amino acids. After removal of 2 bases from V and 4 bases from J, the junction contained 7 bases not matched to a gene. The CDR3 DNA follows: TGTGCCTGGAGTTCCGGACAGGGAGGGAATCAGCCCCAGCATTTT. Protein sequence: CAWSSGQGGNQPQHF.

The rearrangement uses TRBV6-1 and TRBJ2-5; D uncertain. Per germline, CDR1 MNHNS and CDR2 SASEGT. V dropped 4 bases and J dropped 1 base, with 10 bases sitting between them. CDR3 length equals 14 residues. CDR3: CASSGVGLQETQYF. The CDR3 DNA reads TGTGCCAGCAGTGGAGTCGGGCTCCAAGAGACCCAGTACTTC.

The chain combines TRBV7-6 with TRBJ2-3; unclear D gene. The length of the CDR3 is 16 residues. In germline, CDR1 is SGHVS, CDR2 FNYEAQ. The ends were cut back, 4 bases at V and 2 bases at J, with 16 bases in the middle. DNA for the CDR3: TGTGCCAGCAGCTCGCCAAGGACGGCTATCACAGATACGCAGTATTTT. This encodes CASSSPRTAITDTQYF. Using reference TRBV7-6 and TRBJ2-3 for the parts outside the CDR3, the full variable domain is GAGVSQSPRYKVTKRGQDVALRCDPISGHVSLYWYRQALGQGPEFLTYFNYEAQQDKSGLPNDRFSAERPEGSISTLTIQRTEQRDSAMYRCASSSPRTAITDTQYFGPGTRLTVL.

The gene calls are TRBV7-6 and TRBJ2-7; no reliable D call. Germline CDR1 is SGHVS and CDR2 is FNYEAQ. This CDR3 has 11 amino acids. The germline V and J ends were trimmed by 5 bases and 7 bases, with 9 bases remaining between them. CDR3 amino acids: CASSNVGEQYF. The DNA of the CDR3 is TGTGCCAGCAGCAATGTGGGAGAGCAGTACTTC.

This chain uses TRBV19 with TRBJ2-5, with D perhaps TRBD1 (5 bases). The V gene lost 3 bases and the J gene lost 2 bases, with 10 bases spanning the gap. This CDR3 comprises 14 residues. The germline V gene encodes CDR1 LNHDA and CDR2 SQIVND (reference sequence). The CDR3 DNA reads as TGTGCCAGTAGTATCCTGGGGCGACAAGAGACCCAGTACTTC. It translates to CASSILGRQETQYF.

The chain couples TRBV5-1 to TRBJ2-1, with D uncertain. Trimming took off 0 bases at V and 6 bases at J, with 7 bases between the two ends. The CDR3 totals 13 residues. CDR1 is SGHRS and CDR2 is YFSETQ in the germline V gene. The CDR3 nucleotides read TGCGCCAGCAGCTTGGGTACATCCAATGAGCAGTTCTTC. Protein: CASSLGTSNEQFF.

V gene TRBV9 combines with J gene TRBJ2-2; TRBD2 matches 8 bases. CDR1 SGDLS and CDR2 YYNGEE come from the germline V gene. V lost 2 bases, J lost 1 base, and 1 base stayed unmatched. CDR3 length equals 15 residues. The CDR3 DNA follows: TGTGCCAGCAGCGTCAGCGGGGGGAACACCGGGGAGCTGTTTTTT. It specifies CASSVSGGNTGELFF.

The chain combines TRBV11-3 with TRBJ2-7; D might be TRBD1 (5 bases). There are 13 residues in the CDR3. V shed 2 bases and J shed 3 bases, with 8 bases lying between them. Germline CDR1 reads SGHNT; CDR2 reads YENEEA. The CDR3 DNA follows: TGTGCCAGCAGCTTACTCCAGGGCTACGAGCAGTACTTC. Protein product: CASSLLQGYEQYF.

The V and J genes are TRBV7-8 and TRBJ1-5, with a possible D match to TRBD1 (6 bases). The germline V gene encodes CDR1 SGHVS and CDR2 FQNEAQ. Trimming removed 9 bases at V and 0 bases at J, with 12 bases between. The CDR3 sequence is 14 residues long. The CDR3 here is CARPGAYSNQPQHF. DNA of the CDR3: TGTGCCAGACCAGGGGCCTATAGCAATCAGCCCCAGCATTTT.

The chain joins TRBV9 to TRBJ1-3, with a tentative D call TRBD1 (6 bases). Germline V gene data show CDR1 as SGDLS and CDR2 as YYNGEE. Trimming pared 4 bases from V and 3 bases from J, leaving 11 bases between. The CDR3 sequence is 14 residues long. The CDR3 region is CASSSGAFGNTIYF. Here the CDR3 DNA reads TGTGCCAGCAGCTCAGGGGCATTTGGAAACACCATATATTTT.